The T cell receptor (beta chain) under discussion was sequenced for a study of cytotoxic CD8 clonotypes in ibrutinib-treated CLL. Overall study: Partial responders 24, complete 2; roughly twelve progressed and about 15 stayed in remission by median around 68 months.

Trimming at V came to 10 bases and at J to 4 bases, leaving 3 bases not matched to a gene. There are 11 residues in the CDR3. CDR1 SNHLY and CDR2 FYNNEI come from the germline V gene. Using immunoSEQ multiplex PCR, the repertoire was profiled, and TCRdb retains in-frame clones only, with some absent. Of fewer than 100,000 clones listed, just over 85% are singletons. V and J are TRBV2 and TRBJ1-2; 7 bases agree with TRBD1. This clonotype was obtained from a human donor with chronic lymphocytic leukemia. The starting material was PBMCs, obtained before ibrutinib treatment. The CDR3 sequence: CAISGGYGYTF. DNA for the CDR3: TGTGCCATATCAGGGGGCTATGGCTACACCTTC.